The 4 T cell receptor beta chains in this list originate from one sample, sequenced in a study of OX40 agonist ivuxolimab in advanced cancers. Using immunoSEQ multiplex PCR, the repertoire was profiled, and TCRdb retains in-frame clones only, with some absent. This table has approximately 60,000 clones, roughly 80% appearing once. This specimen was CD4+ or CD8+ T cells sorted from blood, taken in a trial of the OX40 agonist ivuxolimab. These receptors were obtained from an adult with an advanced solid tumor such as melanoma, head and neck, liver or kidney cancer.

V gene TRBV6-5 combines with J gene TRBJ1-6; the D is unclear. Per germline, CDR1 MNHEY and CDR2 SVGAGI. The ends were cut back, 2 bases at V and 7 bases at J, with 9 bases in the middle. This CDR3 is built from 14 residues. CDR3 in amino acids: CASSYAGVNSPLHF. CDR3 DNA sequence: TGTGCCAGCAGTTACGCGGGCGTAAATTCACCCCTCCACTTT.

The chain is built from TRBV5-4 and TRBJ1-1, with 7 nucleotides matching TRBD1. Germline-derived CDR1 and CDR2 are SGHNT and YYREEE (reference sequence). The CDR3 runs to 15 residues. V shed 5 bases and J 2 bases; nucleotides not matched to a gene: 9. CDR3 protein: CASRHGGGLNTEAFF. The DNA of the CDR3 is TGTGCCAGCAGACATGGAGGGGGCCTAAACACTGAAGCTTTCTTT. Full variable domain (missing parts from reference TRBV5-4 and TRBJ1-1): ETGVTQSPTHLIKTRGQQVTLRCSSQSGHNTVSWYQQALGQGPQFIFQYYREEENGRGNFPPRFSGLQFPNYSSELNVNALELDDSALYLCASRHGGGLNTEAFFGQGTRLTVV.

The chain employs TRBV5-1 and TRBJ2-7; a weak D match, TRBD1 (6 bases). The V end lost 0 bases, the J end lost 2 bases, and 12 bases lay between the germline ends. Germline V gene data show CDR1 as SGHRS and CDR2 as YFSETQ. The CDR3 runs 15 residues. The CDR3 is CASSLAPQGPYEQYF. The CDR3 bases are TGCGCCAGCAGCTTGGCCCCACAGGGTCCCTACGAGCAGTACTTC.

The V gene is TRBV28, the J gene TRBJ2-6; D not resolved. V was shortened by 7 bases and J by 4 bases, with 11 bases between the two germline ends. Germline V gives CDR1 MDHEN, CDR2 SYDVKM. CDR3 length equals 14 residues. The DNA of the CDR3 is TGTGCCAGCATGTGGTCTTCGGGGGCCAACGTCCTGACTTTC. It codes for CASMWSSGANVLTF. Full variable domain (outside the CDR3, taken from reference TRBV28 and TRBJ2-6): DVKVTQSSRYLVKRTGEKVFLECVQDMDHENMFWYRQDPGLGLRLIYFSYDVKMKEKGDIPEGYSVSREKKERFSLILESASTNQTSMYLCASMWSSGANVLTFGAGSRLTVL.